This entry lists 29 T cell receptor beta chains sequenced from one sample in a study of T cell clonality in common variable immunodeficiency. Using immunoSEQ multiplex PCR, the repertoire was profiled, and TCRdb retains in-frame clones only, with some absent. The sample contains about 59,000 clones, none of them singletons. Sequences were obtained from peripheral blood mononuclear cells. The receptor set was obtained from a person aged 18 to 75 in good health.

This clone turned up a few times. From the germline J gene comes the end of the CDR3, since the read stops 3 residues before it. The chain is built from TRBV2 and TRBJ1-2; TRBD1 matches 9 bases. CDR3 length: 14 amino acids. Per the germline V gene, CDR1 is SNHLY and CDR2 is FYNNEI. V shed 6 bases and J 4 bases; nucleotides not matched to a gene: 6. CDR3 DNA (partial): TGTGCCAGCAGCCCCGGACAGGGGAGCTATGGC. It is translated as CASSPGQGSYG. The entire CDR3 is CASSPGQGSYGYTF. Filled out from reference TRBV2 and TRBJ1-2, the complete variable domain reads EPEVTQTPSHQVTQMGQEVILRCVPISNHLYFYWYRQILGQKVEFLVSFYNNEISEKSEIFDDQFSVERPDGSNFTLKIRSTKLEDSAMYFCASSPGQGSYGYTFGSGTRLTVV.

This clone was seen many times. This CDR3 reads CASSPYGTAYTDTQYF. The part of the CDR3 DNA that was read is TGTGCCAGCAGCCCCTACGGGACAGCATACACAGATACG. This chain uses TRBV7-6 with TRBJ2-3, with 7 bases lining up with TRBD1. The read ends 3 residues early relative to the CDR3; the germline J gene fills the gap. J was trimmed by 2 bases and V by 5 bases; bases with no gene match: 10. The germline V gene has CDR1 SGHVS and CDR2 FNYEAQ. The CDR3 covers 16 residues.

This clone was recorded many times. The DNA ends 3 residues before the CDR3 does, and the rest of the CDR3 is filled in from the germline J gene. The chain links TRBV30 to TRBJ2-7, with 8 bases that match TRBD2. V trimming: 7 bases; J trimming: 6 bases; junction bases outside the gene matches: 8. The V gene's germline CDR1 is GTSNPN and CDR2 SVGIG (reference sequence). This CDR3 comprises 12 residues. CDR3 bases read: TGTGCCTTCAACCTCGGGGGGGCCGAG. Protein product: CAFNLGGAE. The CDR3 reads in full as CAFNLGGAEQYF.

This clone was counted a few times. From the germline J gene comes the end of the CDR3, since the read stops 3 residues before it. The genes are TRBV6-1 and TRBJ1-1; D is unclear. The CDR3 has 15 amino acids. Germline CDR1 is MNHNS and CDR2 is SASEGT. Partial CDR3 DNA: TGTGCCAGCAGTGATGGACTAGCGGGAGTCTACGAG. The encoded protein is CASSDGLAGVYE. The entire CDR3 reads CASSDGLAGVYEAFF.

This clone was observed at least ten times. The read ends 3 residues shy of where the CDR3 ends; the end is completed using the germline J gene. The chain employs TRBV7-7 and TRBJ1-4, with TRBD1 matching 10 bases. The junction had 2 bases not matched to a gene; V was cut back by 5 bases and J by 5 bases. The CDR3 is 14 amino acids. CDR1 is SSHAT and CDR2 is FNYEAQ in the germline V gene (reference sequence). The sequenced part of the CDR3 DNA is TGTGCCAGCAGCAGACAGGGGGCCAATGAAAAA. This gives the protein CASSRQGANEK. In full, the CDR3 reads CASSRQGANEKLFF. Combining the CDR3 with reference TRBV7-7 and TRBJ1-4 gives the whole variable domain GAGVSQSPRYKVTKRGQDVTLRCDPISSHATLYWYQQALGQGPEFLTYFNYEAQPDKSGLPSDRFSAERPEGSISTLTIQRTEQRDSAMYRCASSRQGANEKLFFGSGTQLSVL.

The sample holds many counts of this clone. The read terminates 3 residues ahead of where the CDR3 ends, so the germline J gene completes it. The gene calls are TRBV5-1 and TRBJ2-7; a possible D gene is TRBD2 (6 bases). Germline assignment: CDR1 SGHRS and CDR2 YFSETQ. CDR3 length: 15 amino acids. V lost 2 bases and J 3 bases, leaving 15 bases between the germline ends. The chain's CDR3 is CASSFSHRGSYEQYF. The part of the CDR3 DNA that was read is TGCGCCAGCAGCTTCTCTCACCGGGGGAGCTACGAG. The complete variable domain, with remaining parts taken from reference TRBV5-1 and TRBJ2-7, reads KAGVTQTPRYLIKTRGQQVTLSCSPISGHRSVSWYQQTPGQGLQFLFEYFSETQRNKGNFPGRFSGRQFSNSRSEMNVSTLELGDSALYLCASSFSHRGSYEQYFGPGTRLTVT.

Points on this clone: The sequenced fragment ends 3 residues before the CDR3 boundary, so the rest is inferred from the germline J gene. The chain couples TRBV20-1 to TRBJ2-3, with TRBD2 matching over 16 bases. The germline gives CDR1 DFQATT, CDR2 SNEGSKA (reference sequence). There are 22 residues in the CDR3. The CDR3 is CSARGGDRPGLAGGPYQETQYF. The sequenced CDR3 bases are TGCAGTGCTAGAGGTGGGGACCGACCGGGACTAGCGGGAGGGCCCTACCAAGAGACG.

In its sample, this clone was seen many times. The part of the CDR3 DNA that was read is TGTGCCAGCAGGCAAGGCTCTTATAACAATCAGCCC. Translating it yields CASRQGSYNNQP. The entire CDR3 protein is CASRQGSYNNQPQHF. The genes are TRBV2 and TRBJ1-5; no clear D gene. The read halts 3 residues ahead of the CDR3 end, with the missing end drawn from the germline J gene. The germline CDR1 and CDR2 sequences are SNHLY and FYNNEI. There are 15 residues in the CDR3. Trimming removed 6 bases from V and 3 bases from J, with 15 bases in between.

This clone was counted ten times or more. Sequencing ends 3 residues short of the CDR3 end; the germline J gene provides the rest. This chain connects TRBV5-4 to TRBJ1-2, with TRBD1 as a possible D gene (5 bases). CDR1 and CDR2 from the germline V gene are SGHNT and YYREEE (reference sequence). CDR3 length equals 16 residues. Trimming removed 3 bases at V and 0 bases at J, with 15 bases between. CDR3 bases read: TGTGCCAGCAGCTCCCCCAAGGGACTAACTAACTATGGC. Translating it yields CASSSPKGLTNYG. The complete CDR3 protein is CASSSPKGLTNYGYTF.

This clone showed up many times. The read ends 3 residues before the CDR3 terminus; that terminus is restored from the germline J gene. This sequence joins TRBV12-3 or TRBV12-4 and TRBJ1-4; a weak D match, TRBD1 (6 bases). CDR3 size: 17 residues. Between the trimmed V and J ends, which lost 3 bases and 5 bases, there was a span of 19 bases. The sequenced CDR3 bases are TGTGCCAGCAGTTTGCGGGGGGCAAGCCCCCTGAATGAAAAA. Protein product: CASSLRGASPLNEK. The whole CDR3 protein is CASSLRGASPLNEKLFF.

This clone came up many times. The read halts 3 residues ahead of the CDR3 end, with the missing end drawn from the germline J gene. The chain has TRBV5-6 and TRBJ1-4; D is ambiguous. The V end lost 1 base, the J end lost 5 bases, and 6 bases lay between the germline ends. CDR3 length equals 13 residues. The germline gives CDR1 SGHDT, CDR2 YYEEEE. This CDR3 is CASSLISNEKLFF. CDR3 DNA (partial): TGTGCCAGCAGCTTGATATCCAATGAAAAA.

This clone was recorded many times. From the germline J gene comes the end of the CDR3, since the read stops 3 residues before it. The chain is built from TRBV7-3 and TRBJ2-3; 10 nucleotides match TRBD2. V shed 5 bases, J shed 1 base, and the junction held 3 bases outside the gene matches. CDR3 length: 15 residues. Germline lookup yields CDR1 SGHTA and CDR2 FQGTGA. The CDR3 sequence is CASSPGTSGTDTQYF. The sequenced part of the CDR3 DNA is TGTGCCAGCAGCCCGGGGACTAGCGGCACAGATACG.

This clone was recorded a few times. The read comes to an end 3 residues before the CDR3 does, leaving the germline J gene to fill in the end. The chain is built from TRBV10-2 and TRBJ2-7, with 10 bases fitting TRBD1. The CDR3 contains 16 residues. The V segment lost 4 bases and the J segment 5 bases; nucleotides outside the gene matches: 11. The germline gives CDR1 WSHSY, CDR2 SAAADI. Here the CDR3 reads CASSGSTGTGDHEQYF. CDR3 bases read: TGCGCCAGCAGTGGGTCGACCGGGACAGGGGACCACGAG.

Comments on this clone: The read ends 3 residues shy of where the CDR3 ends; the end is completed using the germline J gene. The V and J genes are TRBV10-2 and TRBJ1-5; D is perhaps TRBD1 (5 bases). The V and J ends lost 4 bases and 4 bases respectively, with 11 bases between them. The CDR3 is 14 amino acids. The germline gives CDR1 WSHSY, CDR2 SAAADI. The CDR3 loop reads CASSVAGNNQPQHF. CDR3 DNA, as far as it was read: TGCGCCAGCAGTGTTGCAGGGAATAATCAGCCC.

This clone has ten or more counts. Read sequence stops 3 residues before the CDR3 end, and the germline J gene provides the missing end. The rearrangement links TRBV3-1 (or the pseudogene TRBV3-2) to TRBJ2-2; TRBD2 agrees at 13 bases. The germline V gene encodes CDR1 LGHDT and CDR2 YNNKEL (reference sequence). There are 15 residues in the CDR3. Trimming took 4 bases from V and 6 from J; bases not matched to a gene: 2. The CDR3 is CASSRTSGSPGELFF. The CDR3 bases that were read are TGTGCCAGCAGCCGGACTAGCGGGAGCCCCGGGGAG.

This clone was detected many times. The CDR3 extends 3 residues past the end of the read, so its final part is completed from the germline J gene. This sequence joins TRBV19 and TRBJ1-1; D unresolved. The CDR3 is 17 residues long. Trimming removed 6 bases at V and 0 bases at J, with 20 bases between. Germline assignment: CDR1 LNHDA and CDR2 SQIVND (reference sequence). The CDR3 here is CASSSTNKGGMNTEAFF. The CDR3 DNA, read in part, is TGTGCCAGTAGCTCAACTAATAAAGGAGGTATGAACACTGAA.

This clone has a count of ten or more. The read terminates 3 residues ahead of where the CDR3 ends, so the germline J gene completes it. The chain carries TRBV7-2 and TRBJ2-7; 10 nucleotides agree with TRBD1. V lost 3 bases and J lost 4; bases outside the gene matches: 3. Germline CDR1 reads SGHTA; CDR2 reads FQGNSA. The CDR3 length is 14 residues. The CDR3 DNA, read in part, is TGTGCCAGCAGCTTGACAGGGGGCGCGTACGAG. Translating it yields CASSLTGGAYE. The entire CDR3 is CASSLTGGAYEQYF.

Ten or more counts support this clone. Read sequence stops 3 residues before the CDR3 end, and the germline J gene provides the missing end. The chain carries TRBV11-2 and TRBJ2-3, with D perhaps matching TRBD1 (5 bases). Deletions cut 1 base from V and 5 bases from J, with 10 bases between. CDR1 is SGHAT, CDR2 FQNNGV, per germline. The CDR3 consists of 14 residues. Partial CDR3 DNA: TGTGCCAGCAGCTTAGGCGGCAGGGAAGATACG. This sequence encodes CASSLGGREDT. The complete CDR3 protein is CASSLGGREDTQYF.

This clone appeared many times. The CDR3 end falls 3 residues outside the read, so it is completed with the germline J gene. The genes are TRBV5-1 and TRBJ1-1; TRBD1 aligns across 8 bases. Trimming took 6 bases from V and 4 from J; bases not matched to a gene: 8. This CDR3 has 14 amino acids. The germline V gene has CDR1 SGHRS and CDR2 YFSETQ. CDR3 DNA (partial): TGCGCCAGCAAACCGGGACAGGATTTCACTGAA. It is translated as CASKPGQDFTE. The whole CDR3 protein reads CASKPGQDFTEAFF.

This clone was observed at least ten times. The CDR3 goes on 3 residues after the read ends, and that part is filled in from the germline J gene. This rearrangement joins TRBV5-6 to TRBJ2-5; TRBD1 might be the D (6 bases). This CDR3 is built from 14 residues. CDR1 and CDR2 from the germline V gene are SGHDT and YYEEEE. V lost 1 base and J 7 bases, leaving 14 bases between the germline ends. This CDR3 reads CASSLTGTFGTQYF. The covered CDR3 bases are TGTGCCAGCAGCTTGACAGGGACGTTTGGGACC.

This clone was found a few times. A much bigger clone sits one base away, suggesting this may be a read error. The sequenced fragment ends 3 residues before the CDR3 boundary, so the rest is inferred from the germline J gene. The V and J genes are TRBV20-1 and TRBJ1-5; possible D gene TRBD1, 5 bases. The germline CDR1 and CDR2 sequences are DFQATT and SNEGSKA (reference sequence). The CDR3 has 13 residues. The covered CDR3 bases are TGCGGTGCTGGTCGGGCGCAGGGACAGCCC. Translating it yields CGAGRAQGQP. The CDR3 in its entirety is CGAGRAQGQPQHF.

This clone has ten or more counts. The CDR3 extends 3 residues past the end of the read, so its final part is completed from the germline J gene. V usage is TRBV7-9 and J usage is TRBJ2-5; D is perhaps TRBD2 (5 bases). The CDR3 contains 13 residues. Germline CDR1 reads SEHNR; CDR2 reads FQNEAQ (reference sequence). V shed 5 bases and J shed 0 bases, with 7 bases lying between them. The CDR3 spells CASSAGDQETQYF. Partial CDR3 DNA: TGTGCCAGCAGCGCGGGTGACCAAGAGACC.

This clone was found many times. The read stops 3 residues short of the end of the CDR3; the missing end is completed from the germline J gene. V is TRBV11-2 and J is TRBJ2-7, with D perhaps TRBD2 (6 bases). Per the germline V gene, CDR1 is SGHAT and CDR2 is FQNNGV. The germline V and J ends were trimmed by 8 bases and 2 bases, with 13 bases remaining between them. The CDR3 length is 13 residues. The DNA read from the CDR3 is TGTGCCAGCCGGGACTCCCTAACCTACGAG. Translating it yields CASRDSLTYE. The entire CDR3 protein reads CASRDSLTYEQYF.

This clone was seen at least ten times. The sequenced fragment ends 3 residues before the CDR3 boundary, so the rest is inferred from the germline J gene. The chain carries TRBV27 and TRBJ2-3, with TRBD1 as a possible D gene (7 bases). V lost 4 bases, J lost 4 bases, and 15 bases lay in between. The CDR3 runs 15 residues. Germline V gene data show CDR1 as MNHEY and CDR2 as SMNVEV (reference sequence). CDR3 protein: CASSSFDREADTQYF. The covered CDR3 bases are TGTGCCAGCAGTTCCTTCGACAGGGAGGCAGATACG.

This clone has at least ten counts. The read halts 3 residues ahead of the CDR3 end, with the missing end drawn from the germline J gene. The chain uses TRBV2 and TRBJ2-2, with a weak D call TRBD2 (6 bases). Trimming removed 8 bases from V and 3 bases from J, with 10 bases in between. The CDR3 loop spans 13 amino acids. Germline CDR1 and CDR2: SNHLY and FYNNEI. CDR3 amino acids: CASGTLDTGELFF. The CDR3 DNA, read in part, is TGTGCCAGCGGGACTCTTGACACCGGGGAG.

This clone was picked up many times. CDR3 bases read: TGTGCCATCACCCTGCAGGTGAACACTGAA. This sequence encodes CAITLQVNTE. The CDR3, in full, reads CAITLQVNTEAFF. V is TRBV10-3 and J is TRBJ1-1, with unresolved D. The CDR3 end lies 3 residues beyond the end of the read and is filled in from the germline J gene. The germline gives CDR1 ENHRY, CDR2 SYGVKD. The V gene lost 7 bases and the J gene lost 0 bases, with 9 bases spanning the gap. The CDR3 is 13 amino acids.

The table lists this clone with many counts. The CDR3 here is CASSPPAGGNTEAFF. The CDR3 bases that were read are TGTGCCAGCTCACCACCGGCGGGAGGGAACACTGAA. The chain recombines TRBV18 with TRBJ1-1; D is uncertain. The read stops 3 residues short of the end of the CDR3; the missing end is completed from the germline J gene. The CDR3 is made up of 15 amino acids. CDR1 and CDR2 (germline): KGHSH, LQKENI. Between the trimmed V and J ends, which lost 0 bases and 1 base, there was a span of 9 bases.

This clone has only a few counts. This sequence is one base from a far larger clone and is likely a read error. CDR3 protein: CSSSLVLNTGELFF. The DNA read from the CDR3 is TGTTCCAGCAGCTTAGTACTTAACACCGGGGAG. The chain has TRBV7-9 and TRBJ2-2; D call uncertain. The observed sequence ends 3 residues before the CDR3 terminus, with the missing tail filled in from the germline J gene. CDR1 and CDR2 (germline): SEHNR, FQNEAQ (reference sequence). This CDR3 has 14 amino acids.

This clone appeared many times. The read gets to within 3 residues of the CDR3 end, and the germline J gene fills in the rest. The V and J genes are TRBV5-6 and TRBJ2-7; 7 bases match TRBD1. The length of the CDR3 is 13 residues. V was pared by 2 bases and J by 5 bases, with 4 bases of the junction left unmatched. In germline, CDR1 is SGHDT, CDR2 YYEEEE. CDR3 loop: CASSFYTGDEQYF. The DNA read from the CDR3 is TGTGCCAGCAGCTTTTATACAGGGGACGAG.